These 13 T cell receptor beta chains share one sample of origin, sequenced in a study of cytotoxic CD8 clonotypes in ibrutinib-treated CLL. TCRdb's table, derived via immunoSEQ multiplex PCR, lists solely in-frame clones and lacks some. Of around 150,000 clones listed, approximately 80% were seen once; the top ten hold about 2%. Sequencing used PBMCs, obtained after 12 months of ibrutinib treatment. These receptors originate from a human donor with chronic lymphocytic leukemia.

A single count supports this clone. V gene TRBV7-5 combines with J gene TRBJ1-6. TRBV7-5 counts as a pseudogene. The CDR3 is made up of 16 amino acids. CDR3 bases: TGTGTCAGAAGCCGCCCGGGGGAATCCTATAATTCACCCCTCCACTTT. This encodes CVRSRPGESYNSPLHF.

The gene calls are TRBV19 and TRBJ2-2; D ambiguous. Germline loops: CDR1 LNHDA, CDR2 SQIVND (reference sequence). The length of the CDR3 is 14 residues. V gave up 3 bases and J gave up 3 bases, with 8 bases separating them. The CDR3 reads CASSIEGYTGELFF. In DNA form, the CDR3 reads TGTGCCAGTAGTATTGAAGGATACACCGGGGAGCTGTTTTTT.

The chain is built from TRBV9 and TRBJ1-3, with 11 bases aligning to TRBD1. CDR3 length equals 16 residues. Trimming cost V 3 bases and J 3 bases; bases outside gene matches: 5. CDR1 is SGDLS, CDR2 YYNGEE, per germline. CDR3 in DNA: TGTGCCAGCAGCGCGAGGGACAGGGGGTTTGGAAACACCATATATTTT. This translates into CASSARDRGFGNTIYF.

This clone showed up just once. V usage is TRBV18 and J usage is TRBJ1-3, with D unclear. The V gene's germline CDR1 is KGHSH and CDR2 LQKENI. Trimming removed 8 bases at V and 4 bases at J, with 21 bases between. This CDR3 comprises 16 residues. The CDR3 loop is CASAGIFGLAGNTIYF. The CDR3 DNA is TGTGCCAGCGCGGGCATCTTTGGCCTCGCCGGAAACACCATATATTTT.

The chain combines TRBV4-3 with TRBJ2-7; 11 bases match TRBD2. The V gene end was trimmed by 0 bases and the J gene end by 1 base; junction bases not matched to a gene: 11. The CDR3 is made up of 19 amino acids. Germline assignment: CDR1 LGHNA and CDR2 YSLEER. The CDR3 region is CASSQDSPLLAGASYEQYF. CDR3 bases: TGCGCCAGCAGCCAAGATTCCCCCTTACTAGCGGGGGCGTCCTACGAGCAGTACTTC.

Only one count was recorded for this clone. This CDR3 reads CASSLVRGHQPQHF. As DNA, the CDR3 is TGTGCCAGCAGTTTAGTCAGGGGGCATCAGCCCCAGCATTTT. This sequence joins TRBV28 and TRBJ1-5; the match to TRBD1 covers 8 bases. The CDR3 runs 14 residues. CDR1 MDHEN and CDR2 SYDVKM come from the germline V gene. Germline trimming cut 2 bases from V and 5 bases from J; bases unmatched to any gene: 2. The entire variable domain, with the rest obtained from reference TRBV28 and TRBJ1-5, is as follows: DVKVTQSSRYLVKRTGEKVFLECVQDMDHENMFWYRQDPGLGLRLIYFSYDVKMKEKGDIPEGYSVSREKKERFSLILESASTNQTSMYLCASSLVRGHQPQHFGDGTRLSIL.

CDR3: CASSLRAGIYEQYF. Written as DNA, the CDR3 is TGTGCCAGCAGTTTAAGGGCGGGCATCTACGAGCAGTACTTC. This rearrangement joins TRBV27 to TRBJ2-7; D is perhaps TRBD2 (5 bases). The germline V gene encodes CDR1 MNHEY and CDR2 SMNVEV (reference sequence). V was trimmed by 2 bases and J by 3 bases, leaving 11 bases between them. CDR3 length equals 14 residues.

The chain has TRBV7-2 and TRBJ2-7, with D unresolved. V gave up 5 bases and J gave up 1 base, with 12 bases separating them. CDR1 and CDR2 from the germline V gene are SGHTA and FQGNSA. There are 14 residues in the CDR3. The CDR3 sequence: CASSLPGQSYEQYF. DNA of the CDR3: TGTGCCAGCAGCCTACCGGGCCAATCCTACGAGCAGTACTTC.

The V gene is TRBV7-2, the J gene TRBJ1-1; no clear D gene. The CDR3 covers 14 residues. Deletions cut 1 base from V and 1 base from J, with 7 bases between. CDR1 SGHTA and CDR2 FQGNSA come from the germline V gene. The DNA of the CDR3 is TGTGCCAGCAGCTTAGTGGGAGGGAACACTGAAGCTTTCTTT. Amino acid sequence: CASSLVGGNTEAFF.

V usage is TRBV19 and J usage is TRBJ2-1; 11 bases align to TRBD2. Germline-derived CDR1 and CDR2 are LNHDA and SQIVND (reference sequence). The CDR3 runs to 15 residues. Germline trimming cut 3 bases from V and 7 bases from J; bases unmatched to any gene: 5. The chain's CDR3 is CASSILGLAVNEQFF. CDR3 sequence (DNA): TGTGCCAGTAGTATTTTGGGACTAGCGGTGAATGAGCAGTTCTTC.

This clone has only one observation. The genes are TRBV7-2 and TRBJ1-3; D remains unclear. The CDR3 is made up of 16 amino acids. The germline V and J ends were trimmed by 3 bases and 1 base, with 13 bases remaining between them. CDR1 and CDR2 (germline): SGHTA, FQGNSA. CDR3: CASSFAPPGSGNTIYF. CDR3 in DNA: TGTGCCAGCAGCTTCGCCCCCCCGGGATCTGGAAACACCATATATTTT.

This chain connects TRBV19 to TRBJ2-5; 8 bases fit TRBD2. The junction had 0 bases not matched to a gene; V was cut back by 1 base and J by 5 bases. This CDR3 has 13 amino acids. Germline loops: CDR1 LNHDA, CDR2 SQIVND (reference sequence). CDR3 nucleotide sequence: TGTGCCAGTAGTATAGGGACTAGCGAGACCCAGTACTTC. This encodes CASSIGTSETQYF.

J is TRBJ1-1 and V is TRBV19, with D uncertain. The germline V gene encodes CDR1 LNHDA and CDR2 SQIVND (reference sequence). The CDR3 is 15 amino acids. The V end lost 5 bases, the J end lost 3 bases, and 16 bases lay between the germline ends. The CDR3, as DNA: TGTGCCAGTAGTTCACGGAGCGTCGGGGACACTGAAGCTTTCTTT. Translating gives CASSSRSVGDTEAFF.